This is a list of T cell receptor beta chains from one sample in a study of blood T cell repertoires in COVID-19. Measured with immunoSEQ multiplex PCR; TCRdb has only the in-frame clones, and not every one. The table lists about 250,000 clones, 80% to 90% of them singletons. Sequencing was carried out using PBMCs or T cells enriched from blood (not recorded which). The receptors here all came from a man aged 18-30 years who had recovered from COVID-19. The CDR3 runs from the conserved cysteine through the conserved F or W. A D gene is named only where the DNA matches it firmly. Size values are once, few and many counts, or a class for expanded clones, and some rows have none.

>TRBJ2-2|16|TRBD2|TRBV7-8|-
CASSPRLAGNTGELFF
TGTGCCAGCAGCCCGAGACTAGCGGGGAACACCGGGGAGCTGTTTTTT
>TRBJ1-5|15|TRBD1|TRBV28|-
CASSHYRGSNQPQHF
TGTGCCAGCAGCCATTACAGGGGGAGCAATCAGCCCCAGCATTTT
>TRBJ1-2|15|TRBD1|TRBV18|-
CASSPGTGLGYGYTF
TGTGCCAGCTCACCTGGGACAGGCCTTGGCTATGGCTACACCTTC
>TRBJ2-7|19|-|TRBV4-1|-
CASSQEPSVGGDRRGEQYF
TGCGCCAGCAGCCAAGAGCCCAGTGTGGGCGGAGACCGTCGGGGCGAGCAGTACTTC
>TRBJ2-1|15|TRBD1|TRBV11-2|-
CASSFGLTGNNEQFF
TGTGCCAGCAGCTTCGGGCTGACAGGGAACAATGAGCAGTTCTTC
>TRBJ1-3|17|-|TRBV11-3|once
CASSTTPVQATGNTIYF
TGTGCCAGCAGCACTACCCCGGTACAGGCTACTGGAAACACCATATATTTT
>TRBJ2-1|16|TRBD2|TRBV6-5|-
CASSYISGSSYNEQFF
TGTGCCAGCAGTTACATTAGCGGGAGCTCCTACAATGAGCAGTTCTTC
>TRBJ2-7|15|TRBD1|TRBV4-1|-
CASSPGQGPFGEQYF
TGCGCCAGCAGCCCCGGACAGGGCCCCTTTGGGGAGCAGTACTTC
>TRBJ1-5|15|-|TRBV6-5|-
CASSYSAGGNQPQHF
TGTGCCAGCAGTTACTCGGCAGGGGGCAATCAGCCCCAGCATTTT
>TRBJ2-5|11|-|TRBV20-1|-
CSAQYQETQYF
TGCAGTGCTCAGTACCAAGAGACCCAGTACTTC
>TRBJ1-2|15|TRBD1|TRBV10-3|once
CAIRRTGDAVDGYTF
TGTGCCATCAGGCGAACAGGGGACGCCGTCGATGGCTACACCTTC
>TRBJ2-2|20|TRBD2|TRBV4-1|-
CASSQDPSSSGGITTGELFF
TGCGCCAGCAGCCAAGATCCCAGTTCTAGCGGGGGGATAACCACCGGGGAGCTGTTTTTT
>TRBJ1-6|12|-|TRBV27|once
CASSLYDSPLHF
TGTGCCAGCAGTTTGTATGATTCACCCCTCCACTTT
>TRBJ2-2|16|-|TRBV28|-
CASTKPGLAATGELFF
TGTGCCAGCACCAAACCCGGGCTAGCTGCTACCGGGGAGCTGTTTTTT
>TRBJ1-1|14|-|TRBV10-2|-
CASSSRTVNTEAFF
TGCGCCAGCAGCTCTCGGACAGTTAACACTGAAGCTTTCTTT
>TRBJ2-7|14|TRBD1|TRBV12-5|many
CASGSRGQLYEQYF
TGTGCTAGTGGTTCCCGGGGACAGCTCTACGAGCAGTACTTC
>TRBJ2-7|15|TRBD2|TRBV7-6|-
CASSPGASGFYEQYF
TGTGCCAGCAGCCCTGGGGCTAGCGGATTCTACGAGCAGTACTTC
>TRBJ1-2|13|-|TRBV3-1/TRBV3-2|-
CASSQTHRDGYTF
TGTGCCAGCAGCCAAACACACAGGGATGGCTACACCTTC
>TRBJ1-2|13|TRBD1|TRBV30|-
CAWRRQGDYGYTF
TGTGCCTGGAGAAGACAGGGTGACTATGGCTACACCTTC
>TRBJ2-7|13|-|TRBV5-1|-
CASSLAVSYEQYF
TGCGCCAGCAGCTTGGCGGTCTCCTACGAGCAGTACTTC
>TRBJ2-1|15|-|TRBV11-1|-
CASSRGQSSYNEQFF
TGTGCCAGCAGCCGAGGACAGAGCTCCTACAATGAGCAGTTCTTC
>TRBJ2-7|14|TRBD2|TRBV27|-
CASSSGLAGYEQYF
TGTGCCAGCAGTTCAGGGCTAGCGGGTTACGAGCAGTACTTC
>TRBJ1-1|14|-|TRBV7-9|once
CASSTHSGGTEAFF
TGTGCCAGCAGCACGCACTCTGGGGGGACTGAAGCTTTCTTT
>TRBJ1-3|15|-|TRBV5-1|-
CASSSGHLSGNTIYF
TGCGCCAGCAGCTCGGGACACCTCTCTGGAAACACCATATATTTT
>TRBJ2-5|15|-|TRBV3-1/TRBV3-2|-
CASSQGLGTQETQYF
TGTGCCAGCAGCCAAGGACTAGGGACCCAGGAGACCCAGTACTTC
>TRBJ1-2|15|-|TRBV7-9|-
CASSWGQRGEYGYTF
TGTGCCAGCAGCTGGGGGCAAAGGGGAGAGTATGGCTACACCTTC
>TRBJ1-1|14|-|TRBV6-5|-
CASIQGPTNTEAFF
TGTGCCAGCATCCAGGGCCCAACGAACACTGAAGCTTTCTTT
>TRBJ1-5|16|TRBD1|TRBV10-3|-
CAISDARTGVNQPQHF
TGTGCCATCAGCGACGCTAGGACAGGGGTCAATCAGCCCCAGCATTTT
>TRBJ1-1|15|-|TRBV6-5|-
CASSYSEGMNTEAFF
TGTGCCAGCAGTTACTCGGAGGGCATGAACACTGAAGCTTTCTTT
>TRBJ2-5|14|-|TRBV19|-
CASSILGSQETQYF
TGTGCCAGTAGTATCTTGGGCAGCCAAGAGACCCAGTACTTC
>TRBJ2-1|13|TRBD2|TRBV9|-
CASSERSGSEQFF
TGTGCCAGCAGCGAGAGGAGCGGGAGTGAGCAGTTCTTC
>TRBJ1-1|14|-|TRBV27|once
CASSLKGSNTEAFF
TGTGCCAGCAGTTTAAAGGGGTCGAACACTGAAGCTTTCTTT
>TRBJ2-1|15|TRBD1|TRBV5-6|-
CASRRDRGPTYEQFF
TGTGCCAGCAGGCGGGACAGGGGGCCTACCTATGAGCAGTTCTTC
>TRBJ1-6|14|-|TRBV9|-
CASSPGTLNSPLHF
TGTGCCAGCAGCCCCGGGACACTAAATTCACCCCTCCACTTT
>TRBJ2-7|14|TRBD1|TRBV5-1|-
CASSLGRGLYEQYF
TGCGCCAGCAGCTTGGGCAGGGGGCTTTACGAGCAGTACTTC
>TRBJ1-6|13|-|TRBV6-5|-
CASSYRGFPFLHF
TGTGCCAGCAGTTACAGAGGGTTTCCCTTTCTCCACTTT
>TRBJ2-1|11|-|TRBV5-8|-
CASSQITGQFF
TGTGCCAGCAGCCAAATCACTGGGCAGTTCTTC
>TRBJ1-3|14|-|TRBV6-5|-
CASSSQNSGNTIYF
TGTGCCAGCAGTTCTCAGAACTCTGGAAACACCATATATTTT
>TRBJ1-2|14|-|TRBV14|-
CASSHFGENYGYTF
TGTGCCAGCAGCCATTTCGGAGAAAACTATGGCTACACCTTC
>TRBJ2-6|15|-|TRBV5-6|-
CASSSDWAGANVLTF
TGTGCCAGCAGCTCCGACTGGGCTGGGGCCAACGTCCTGACTTTC
>TRBJ1-3|15|TRBD1|TRBV5-4|-
CASSQTGGAGNTIYF
TGTGCCAGCAGCCAAACAGGGGGCGCGGGAAACACCATATATTTT
>TRBJ2-2|18|TRBD2|TRBV5-1|few
CASSLELAGGPPTGELFF
TGCGCCAGCAGCTTGGAACTAGCGGGGGGGCCTCCCACCGGGGAGCTGTTTTTT
>TRBJ2-7|15|TRBD1|TRBV7-3|once
CASSLEGTGIYEQYF
TGTGCCAGCAGCTTAGAAGGGACAGGGATCTACGAGCAGTACTTC
>TRBJ2-2|14|-|TRBV10-3|-
CAIWGGGGNGELFF
TGTGCCATCTGGGGTGGAGGGGGCAACGGGGAGCTGTTTTTT